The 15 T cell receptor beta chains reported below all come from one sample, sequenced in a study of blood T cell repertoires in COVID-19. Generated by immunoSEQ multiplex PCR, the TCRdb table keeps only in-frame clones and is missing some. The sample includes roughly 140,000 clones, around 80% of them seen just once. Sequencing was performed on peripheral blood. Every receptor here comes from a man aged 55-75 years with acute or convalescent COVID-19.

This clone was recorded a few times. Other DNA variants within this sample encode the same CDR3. CDR3 loop: CASSISPTGYEQYF. The CDR3, as DNA: TGTGCCAGTAGTATTTCCCCAACAGGGTACGAGCAGTACTTC. The rearrangement links TRBV19 to TRBJ2-7; tentative D call: TRBD1 (6 bases). Trimming shortened V by 3 bases and J by 4 bases, and 13 bases separated the two germline ends. CDR1 and CDR2 from the germline V gene are LNHDA and SQIVND (reference sequence). The CDR3 totals 14 residues.

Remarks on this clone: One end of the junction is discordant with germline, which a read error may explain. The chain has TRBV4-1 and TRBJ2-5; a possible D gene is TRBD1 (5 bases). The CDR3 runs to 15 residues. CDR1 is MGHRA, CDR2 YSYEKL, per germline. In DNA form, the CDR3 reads TGCGCCAGCAGCAAAGAAGGGGCAGTTCAAGAGACCCAGTACTTC. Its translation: CASSKEGAVQETQYF.

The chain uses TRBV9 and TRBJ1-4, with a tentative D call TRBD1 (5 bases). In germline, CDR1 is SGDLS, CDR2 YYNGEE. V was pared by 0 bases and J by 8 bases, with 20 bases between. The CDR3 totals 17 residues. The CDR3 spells CASSVGRGRRVGEKLFF. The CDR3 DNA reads TGTGCCAGCAGCGTAGGAAGGGGCCGTAGGGTAGGAGAAAAACTGTTTTTT.

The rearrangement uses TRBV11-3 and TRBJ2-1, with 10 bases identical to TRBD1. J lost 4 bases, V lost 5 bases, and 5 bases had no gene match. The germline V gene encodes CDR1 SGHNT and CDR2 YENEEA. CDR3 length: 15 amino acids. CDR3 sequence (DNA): TGTGCCAGCAGCCTCGGACAGGGGGTGTACAATGAGCAGTTCTTC. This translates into CASSLGQGVYNEQFF.

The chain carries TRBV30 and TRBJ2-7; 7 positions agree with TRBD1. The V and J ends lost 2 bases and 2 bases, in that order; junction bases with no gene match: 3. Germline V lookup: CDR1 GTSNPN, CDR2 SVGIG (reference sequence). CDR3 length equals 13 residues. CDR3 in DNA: TGTGCCTGGAGTTACAGGGGAACCTACGAGCAGTACTTC. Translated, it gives CAWSYRGTYEQYF.

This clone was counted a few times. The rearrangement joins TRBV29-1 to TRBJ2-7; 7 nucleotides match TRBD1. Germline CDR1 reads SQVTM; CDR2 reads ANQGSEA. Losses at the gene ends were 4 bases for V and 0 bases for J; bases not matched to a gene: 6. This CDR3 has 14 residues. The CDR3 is CSVARTGISYEQYF. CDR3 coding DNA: TGCAGCGTTGCTCGGACAGGAATCTCCTACGAGCAGTACTTC.

CDR3 sequence: CASADRGETQYF. For the CDR3, the DNA is TGTGCCAGCGCAGACAGGGGGGAGACCCAGTACTTC. The chain carries TRBV12-3 or TRBV12-4 and TRBJ2-5, with TRBD1 matching 9 bases. The CDR3 has 12 residues. V shed 8 bases, J shed 5 bases, and the junction held 3 bases outside the gene matches.

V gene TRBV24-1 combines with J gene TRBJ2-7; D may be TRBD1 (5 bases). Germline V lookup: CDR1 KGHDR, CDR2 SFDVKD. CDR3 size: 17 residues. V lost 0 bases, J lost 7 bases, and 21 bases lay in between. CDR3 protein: CATSDLQVRQGTYEQYF. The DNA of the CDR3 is TGTGCCACCAGTGATTTGCAAGTTCGGCAGGGCACTTATGAGCAGTACTTC.

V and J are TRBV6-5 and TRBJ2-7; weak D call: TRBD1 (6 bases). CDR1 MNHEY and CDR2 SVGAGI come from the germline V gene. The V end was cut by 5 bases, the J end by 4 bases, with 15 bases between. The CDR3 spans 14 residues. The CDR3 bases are TGTGCCAGCAGTAACCGGGACAAGTTTTACGAGCAGTACTTC. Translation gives CASSNRDKFYEQYF.

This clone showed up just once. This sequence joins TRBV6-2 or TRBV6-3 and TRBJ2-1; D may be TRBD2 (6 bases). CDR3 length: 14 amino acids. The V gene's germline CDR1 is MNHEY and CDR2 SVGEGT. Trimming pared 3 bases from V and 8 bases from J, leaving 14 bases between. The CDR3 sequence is CASSYRGRRDEQFF. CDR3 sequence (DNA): TGTGCCAGCAGTTATCGGGGGAGACGTGATGAGCAGTTCTTC.

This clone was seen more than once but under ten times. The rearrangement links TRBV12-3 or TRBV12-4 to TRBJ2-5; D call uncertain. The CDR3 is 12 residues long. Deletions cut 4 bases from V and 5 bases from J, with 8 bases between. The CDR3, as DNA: TGTGCCAGCAGTTCTCAGTTGGAGACCCAGTACTTC. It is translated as CASSSQLETQYF.

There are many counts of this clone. The CDR3 sequence: CSASTRGGRAFYEQYF. The CDR3 bases are TGCAGCGCCTCTACCAGGGGCGGGAGGGCCTTCTACGAGCAGTACTTC. The J gene is TRBJ2-7, the V gene TRBV29-1; 9 bases are shared with TRBD2. The length of the CDR3 is 16 residues. The germline gives CDR1 SQVTM, CDR2 ANQGSEA. V shed 7 bases, J shed 3 bases, and the junction held 16 bases outside the gene matches.

The CDR3, as DNA: TGTGCCAGCAGCCCCTGGACTAGCGGGAGAGGGGCCTCCTACGAGCAGTACTTC. It codes for CASSPWTSGRGASYEQYF. J is TRBJ2-7 and V is TRBV3-1 (or the pseudogene TRBV3-2), with 13 bases fitting TRBD2. CDR3 length: 18 amino acids. J lost 0 bases, V lost 4 bases, and 9 bases had no gene match. The germline gives CDR1 LGHDT, CDR2 YNNKEL (reference sequence).

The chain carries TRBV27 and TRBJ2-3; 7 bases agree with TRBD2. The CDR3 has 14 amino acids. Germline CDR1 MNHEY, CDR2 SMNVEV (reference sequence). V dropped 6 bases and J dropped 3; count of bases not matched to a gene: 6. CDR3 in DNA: TGTGCCAGCAGCACGAGGCGGGAGACAGATACGCAGTATTTT. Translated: CASSTRRETDTQYF.

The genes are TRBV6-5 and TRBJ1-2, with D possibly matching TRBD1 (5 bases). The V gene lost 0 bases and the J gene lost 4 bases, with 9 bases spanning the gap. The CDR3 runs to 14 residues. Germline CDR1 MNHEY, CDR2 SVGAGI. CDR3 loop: CASSYSSGPYGYTF. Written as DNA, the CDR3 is TGTGCCAGCAGTTACTCTTCAGGGCCCTATGGCTACACCTTC.